The subject of this entry is one T cell receptor beta chain. This table comes from immunoSEQ multiplex PCR, and its TCRdb copy is limited to in-frame clones, with some not included. The top ten hold roughly 1.1% of the sample, which has 250,000 to 350,000 clones, 75% to 95% seen once. This CDR3 comprises 17 residues. Germline values: CDR1 SGHTA, CDR2 FQGNSA. Trimming cost V 5 bases and J 3 bases; bases outside gene matches: 6. The sample comes from a study of blood T cell repertoires in COVID-19. The sequence derives from a woman aged 25 to 39 who had recovered from COVID-19. The sequencing sample was made of PBMCs or T cells enriched from blood (not recorded which). V usage is TRBV7-2 and J usage is TRBJ2-1; TRBD2 aligns across 14 bases. The DNA of the CDR3 is TGTGCCAGCAGCCCGACTAGCGGGAGGGGGTTCTACAATGAGCAGTTCTTC. Its protein product is CASSPTSGRGFYNEQFF.